The next 15 T cell receptor beta chains were all read from a single sample in a study of T-cell reconstitution after alpha-beta-depleted transplantation in children. Unique molecular identifiers were built into the TCRbeta library. TCRdb itself ran the PCR reads through MiXCR, one entry per CDR3 protein. This sample has about 360,000 distinct CDR3 sequences, with 10% to 15% found just once. Material: PBMCs, obtained from the stem cell graft. Receptor source: a human donor who donated a stem cell graft to a child with Fanconi anemia.

This chain joins TRBV29-1 and TRBJ1-4; D is unclear. The CDR3 spans 13 residues. CDR1 SQVTM and CDR2 ANQGSEA come from the germline V gene. Trimming took 4 bases from V and 7 from J, leaving 13 bases between them. The CDR3 bases are TGCAGCGTTGGAGTACGGCTAGGTGAAAAACTGTTTTTT. Residues: CSVGVRLGEKLFF.

This clonotype was seen at least ten times. The CDR3 coding sequence is TGCGCCAGCAGCCCTCAGGGCTCAGATACGCAGTATTTT. Translated, it gives CASSPQGSDTQYF. The chain is built from TRBV5-1 and TRBJ2-3; weak D call: TRBD1 (5 bases). V gave up 4 bases and J gave up 4 bases, with 10 bases separating them. Looked up from germline, CDR1 is SGHRS and CDR2 is YFSETQ. The CDR3 length is 13 residues.

This clonotype showed up just a few times. The J gene is TRBJ1-5, the V gene TRBV6-1, with 9 nucleotides matching TRBD1. Germline trimming cut 8 bases from V and 5 bases from J; bases unmatched to any gene: 22. The germline gives CDR1 MNHNS, CDR2 SASEGT. This CDR3 has 19 amino acids. The DNA for the CDR3 is TGTGCCAGCTCCCGCCTGATACGGGACAGGGTAGTCATACATCAGCCCCAGCATTTT. Translating gives CASSRLIRDRVVIHQPQHF.

This clonotype was detected many times. V is TRBV5-5 and J is TRBJ1-1; no clear D. The CDR3 runs to 14 residues. CDR1 SGHKS and CDR2 YYEKEE come from the germline V gene (reference sequence). V dropped 2 bases and J dropped 4 bases, with 12 bases sitting between them. The CDR3 region has the DNA TGTGCCAGCAGCTTTGGACGGCGGGGCACTGAAGCTTTCTTT. Translated, it gives CASSFGRRGTEAFF.

The chain couples TRBV18 to TRBJ1-2, with D possibly TRBD1 on 6 matching bases. CDR1 is KGHSH and CDR2 is LQKENI in the germline V gene. The CDR3 totals 13 residues. V was shortened by 2 bases and J by 6 bases, with 10 bases between the two germline ends. The CDR3 bases are TGTGCCAGCTCACCAAACAGGGTGGATGGCTACACCTTC. Amino acid sequence: CASSPNRVDGYTF. Full variable domain (rest looked up from reference TRBV18 and TRBJ1-2): NAGVMQNPRHLVRRRGQEARLRCSPMKGHSHVYWYRQLPEEGLKFMVYLQKENIIDESGMPKERFSAEFPKEGPSILRIQQVVRGDSAAYFCASSPNRVDGYTFGSGTRLTVV.

This clonotype was counted ten times or more. CDR3 coding DNA: TGTGCCACCACACGACGGAACACTGAAGCTTTCTTT. Residues: CATTRRNTEAFF. The chain recombines TRBV5-8 with TRBJ1-1; D is unclear. CDR1 and CDR2 (germline): SGHTS, YDEGEE. V was shortened by 9 bases and J by 1 base, with 10 bases between the two germline ends. This CDR3 spans 12 amino acids. Full variable domain (rest looked up from reference TRBV5-8 and TRBJ1-1): EAGVTQSPTHLIKTRGQQATLRCSPISGHTSVYWYQQALGLGLQFLLWYDEGEERNRGNFPPRFSGRQFPNYSSELNVNALELEDSALYLCATTRRNTEAFFGQGTRLTVV.

This clonotype was counted between two and nine times. The chain links TRBV12-3 or TRBV12-4 to TRBJ2-2, with TRBD2 as a possible D gene (5 bases). The CDR3 contains 19 residues. With 3 bases removed from V and 2 bases from J, the gap between germline ends came to 22 bases. CDR3: CASSFLLSGWPHNTGELFF. In DNA form, the CDR3 reads TGTGCCAGCAGTTTTTTATTGAGCGGTTGGCCCCATAACACCGGGGAGCTGTTTTTT.

This clonotype was counted a few times. V gene TRBV5-1 combines with J gene TRBJ2-2; 8 positions agree with TRBD1. Unmatched junction bases numbered 6, after V lost 3 bases and J lost 5 bases. The CDR3 is 15 amino acids. Germline CDR1 reads SGHRS; CDR2 reads YFSETQ. The DNA for the CDR3 is TGCGCCAGCAGCTCTCCAGGGGGCTATACCGGGGAGCTGTTTTTT. Translation: CASSSPGGYTGELFF.

In this sample, this clonotype turned up many times. J is TRBJ2-1 and V is TRBV5-4; D is perhaps TRBD2 (5 bases). CDR3 size: 16 residues. Trimming left V 2 bases short and J 7 bases short, with 19 bases between. CDR1 is SGHNT and CDR2 is YYREEE in the germline V gene (reference sequence). CDR3 coding DNA: TGTGCCAGCAGCTTCCAGAGGGTACGGTCGGTAAATGAGCAGTTCTTC. It is translated as CASSFQRVRSVNEQFF. The complete variable domain, with remaining parts taken from reference TRBV5-4 and TRBJ2-1, reads ETGVTQSPTHLIKTRGQQVTLRCSSQSGHNTVSWYQQALGQGPQFIFQYYREEENGRGNFPPRFSGLQFPNYSSELNVNALELDDSALYLCASSFQRVRSVNEQFFGPGTRLTVL.

The V call is TRBV20-1, the J call TRBJ1-3, with 8 bases identical to TRBD1. CDR1 is DFQATT, CDR2 SNEGSKA, per germline (reference sequence). This CDR3 contains 14 residues. V shed 5 bases, J shed 4 bases, and the junction held 7 bases outside the gene matches. CDR3 protein: CSAGDRGHGNTIYF. The CDR3 DNA is TGCAGTGCTGGCGACAGGGGACACGGAAACACCATATATTTT.

The J gene is TRBJ2-4, the V gene TRBV5-1; D is perhaps TRBD1 (6 bases). Germline V gives CDR1 SGHRS, CDR2 YFSETQ. The CDR3 sequence is 14 residues long. V was shortened by 2 bases and J by 3 bases, with 9 bases between the two germline ends. CDR3 nucleotides: TGCGCCAGCAGCTTAGAACAGGGCAAAAACATTCAGTACTTC. Its translation is CASSLEQGKNIQYF.

This clonotype was picked up a small number of times. This chain connects TRBV19 to TRBJ2-5; D gene ambiguous. The CDR3 is 15 amino acids. The germline CDR1 and CDR2 sequences are LNHDA and SQIVND (reference sequence). V was shortened by 1 base and J by 1 base, with 10 bases between the two germline ends. CDR3 region: CASSIARTPQETQYF. In DNA, the CDR3 is TGTGCCAGTAGTATAGCCAGGACGCCCCAAGAGACCCAGTACTTC.

The genes are TRBV7-9 and TRBJ1-1; possibly TRBD1 for D (5 bases). V dropped 7 bases and J dropped 3 bases, with 18 bases sitting between them. The CDR3 runs to 15 residues. Germline V gene data show CDR1 as SEHNR and CDR2 as FQNEAQ (reference sequence). CDR3 nucleotide sequence: TGTGCCAGCATCCACAACAGTATAGGGGACACTGAAGCTTTCTTT. Its translation: CASIHNSIGDTEAFF.

This clonotype has ten or more counts. CDR3 DNA: TGTGCCAGCAGTTTAACGCACGGGGGGTATGGCTACACCTTC. It is translated as CASSLTHGGYGYTF. V gene TRBV28 combines with J gene TRBJ1-2; perhaps TRBD1 as D (5 bases). Trimming stripped 2 bases from V and 5 bases from J, with 12 bases between. Per the germline V gene, CDR1 is MDHEN and CDR2 is SYDVKM. The CDR3 has 14 residues.

The chain joins TRBV2 to TRBJ1-5; no reliable D call. This CDR3 spans 14 amino acids. CDR1 is SNHLY, CDR2 FYNNEI, per germline. With 7 bases removed from V and 5 bases from J, the gap between germline ends came to 15 bases. The CDR3 protein is CASTYLAGDQPQHF. The CDR3 coding sequence is TGTGCCAGCACCTATCTGGCCGGGGATCAGCCCCAGCATTTT.